This is a list of T cell receptor beta chains from one sample in a study of early T cells in non-severe SARS-CoV-2 infection. Each CDR3 protein is one row after TCRdb ran MiXCR on the 5' RACE reads. The table includes tens of thousands of distinct CDR3 sequences, around 9.1% detected once. Sequencing was performed on whole blood, taken at baseline. These TCRs come from an adult who was a healthcare worker with PCR-confirmed SARS-CoV-2 infection or an uninfected control (not recorded which). The CDR3 runs from the conserved cysteine through the conserved F or W. Each record gives: D gene, clone size, J gene, V gene, CDR3 DNA, CDR3 protein. D genes are given only for firm matches. The size field is filled for only some rows; it gives once, few, many or a size class.

NA many TRBJ1-1 TRBV27 TGTGCCAGCGGTGCGGGGCCTGAAGCTTTCTTT CASGAGPEAFF
TRBD1 NA TRBJ1-1 TRBV20-1 TGCAGTGCTAGAGTGACAGGGTACACTGAAGCTTTCTTT CSARVTGYTEAFF
TRBD1 NA TRBJ1-5 TRBV9 TGTGCCAGCAGCGGGGGACAGGGAGTTTATCAGCCCCAGCATTTT CASSGGQGVYQPQHF
NA NA TRBJ2-7 TRBV5-1 TGCGCCAGCAGCTTGGAACAAATCTACGAGCAGTACTTC CASSLEQIYEQYF
NA few TRBJ1-5 TRBV10-3 TGTGCCATCAGTGAGTCCATGGGCGGCCAGCCCCAGCATTTT CAISESMGGQPQHF
TRBD1 NA TRBJ1-4 TRBV20-1 TGCAGTGCTAGTACAGGGGGCGAGAATAATGAAAAACTGTTTTTT CSASTGGENNEKLFF
TRBD2 NA TRBJ2-3 TRBV20-1 TGCAGTGCTAGTCCTGCGGGGAGGGATGATACGCAGTATTTT CSASPAGRDDTQYF
TRBD1 many TRBJ2-3 TRBV5-4 TGTGCCAGCAGCTTTTACAGGGGACCGACCCCTGTGATTAGCACAGATACGCAGTATTTT CASSFYRGPTPVISTDTQYF
NA many TRBJ2-7 TRBV4-3 TGCGCCAGCAGCCAAGATCGTCAATTTAGTGGGCAGTACTTC CASSQDRQFSGQYF
NA few TRBJ1-6 TRBV9 TGTGCCAGCAGCGTAGGGGAGGGCTCCTATAATTCACCCCTCCACTTT CASSVGEGSYNSPLHF
NA many TRBJ1-1 TRBV30 TGTGCCTGGAGCGCCATTCTGAACACTGAAGCTTTCTTT CAWSAILNTEAFF
TRBD1 few TRBJ1-5 TRBV3-1 TGTGCCAGCAGCCAGGGACAGGGGAACAGGCAGCCCCAGCATTTT CASSQGQGNRQPQHF
TRBD1 many TRBJ2-5 TRBV19 TGTGCCAGTAGTATTCAGGGACAGGGACTAACAGAGACCCAGTACTTC CASSIQGQGLTETQYF
TRBD2 many TRBJ2-1 TRBV5-1 TGCGCCAGCAGCTTACGGGGGGGCCTCTCTAGCTCCTACAATGAGCAGTTCTTC CASSLRGGLSSSYNEQFF
NA many TRBJ2-3 TRBV20-1 TGCAGTGCTAGGAGGGGGGCGGCGGATACGCAGTATTTT CSARRGAADTQYF
NA few TRBJ2-3 TRBV9 TGTGCCAGCAGCGCCACGCTCCCAGATACGCAGTATTTT CASSATLPDTQYF
TRBD2 NA TRBJ2-2 TRBV11-3 TGTGCCAGCAGCCCGGGACTAGCGGGGGCTCGGACCGGGGAGCTGTTTTTT CASSPGLAGARTGELFF
TRBD1 NA TRBJ2-3 TRBV6-6 TGTGCCAGCAGTTACCCCCGGGACAGACTTCCTACAAAGGACGCAGATACGCAGTATTTT CASSYPRDRLPTKDADTQYF
NA few TRBJ2-7 TRBV5-1 TGCGCCAGCAGCCGGGACAACGGACGCGACGAGCAGTACTTC CASSRDNGRDEQYF
TRBD2 NA TRBJ2-7 TRBV4-3 TGCGCCAGCAGCCAAGGACTAGCGGGGGGAGAAACCTACGAGCAGTACTTC CASSQGLAGGETYEQYF
NA NA TRBJ2-7 TRBV27 TGTGCCAGCAGGCCAGGGGGACTATACGAGCAGTACTTC CASRPGGLYEQYF
NA NA TRBJ2-2 TRBV11-3 TGTGCCAGCAGCTTGAGCTGGTGGGGACGGCCGAACACCGGGGAGCTGTTTTTT CASSLSWWGRPNTGELFF
TRBD1 few TRBJ1-1 TRBV9 TGTGCCAGCAGCGCCCACGAGGGACAGGAAAACACTGAAGCTTTCTTT CASSAHEGQENTEAFF
NA NA TRBJ1-5 TRBV2 TGTGCCAGCAGTGAAGCGCTTCGGGAGGCAGGCCAGCCCCAGCATTTT CASSEALREAGQPQHF
TRBD1 NA TRBJ2-5 TRBV6-5 TGTGCCAGCAGTTACTCCGGGACAGGGCGTCAAGAGACCCAGTACTTC CASSYSGTGRQETQYF
NA few TRBJ2-1 TRBV4-1 TGCGCCAGCAGCCAAGAAATAGGGGGGGGCCTCTACAATGAGCAGTTCTTC CASSQEIGGGLYNEQFF
NA NA TRBJ2-2 TRBV18 TGTGCCAGCTCACCACAGTCCCAGGGCGCGAACACCGGGGAGCTGTTTTTT CASSPQSQGANTGELFF
NA NA TRBJ1-1 TRBV7-8 TGTGCCAGCAGCTTAGGGCTCGAAACTTTCTTT CASSLGLETFF
NA few TRBJ1-1 TRBV18 TGTGCCAGCTCGCAAGATCAGGGGACTGAAGCTTTCTTT CASSQDQGTEAFF
TRBD1 many TRBJ2-1 TRBV7-9 TGTGCCAGCAGCTTCGACAGGGATGAGCAGTTCTTC CASSFDRDEQFF
NA NA TRBJ2-6 TRBV20-1 TGCAGTGCTAGAGATCTGACATCACTTACTGGGGCCAACGTCCTGACTTTC CSARDLTSLTGANVLTF
NA NA TRBJ2-7 TRBV5-8 TGTGCCAGCAGCTTGGCCAGGGTTGCGCAGTACTTC CASSLARVAQYF
TRBD1 NA TRBJ1-1 TRBV20-1 TGCAGTGCTTTCAGGGGGGACACTGAAGCTTTCTTT CSAFRGDTEAFF
TRBD1 few TRBJ2-1 TRBV29-1 TGCAGCGTTGAACTACTGGGACAGGGATCTGAGAATGAGCAGTTCTTC CSVELLGQGSENEQFF
NA NA TRBJ2-5 TRBV6-6 TGTGCCAGCAGTTATCCAGGGGGGGAGACCCAGTACTTC CASSYPGGETQYF
TRBD1 many TRBJ2-2 TRBV19 TGTGCCAGTAGGGACAGGGCATCGGGTGACACCGGGGAGCTGTTTTTT CASRDRASGDTGELFF
NA few TRBJ2-2 TRBV7-9 TGTGCCAGCACACAGCAGAACACCGGGGAGCTGTTTTTT CASTQQNTGELFF
TRBD2 NA TRBJ2-5 TRBV7-2 TGTGCCAGCAGGCATAGACTAGCGGGGTTCCAAGAGACCCAGTACTTC CASRHRLAGFQETQYF
NA many TRBJ2-7 TRBV3-1 TGTGCCAGCAGCCAAGATTTAGCCGGGAAGGTCTACGAGCAGTACTTC CASSQDLAGKVYEQYF
TRBD2 NA TRBJ2-1 TRBV4-3 TGCGCCAGCAGCCAAGACGGGACTAGCCCCAATGAGCAGTTCTTC CASSQDGTSPNEQFF
NA NA TRBJ2-7 TRBV7-8 TGTGCCAGCAGCGAAAAGACCGACGCCTACGAGCAGTACTTC CASSEKTDAYEQYF